This T cell receptor beta chain was sequenced for a study of T cells after yellow fever vaccination. 5'RACE template switching added a universal primer site and UMIs to TCR cDNA. TCRdb analysed the 5' RACE reads with MiXCR anew, one entry per CDR3 protein. The sample carries around 310,000 distinct CDR3 sequences, 8.7% recorded once. This clonotype was picked up a small number of times. Specimen: PBMCs, collected on the day of the first yellow fever vaccination. The sequence came from a man aged 18 to 29 who received the YFV17D yellow fever vaccine.

As DNA, the CDR3 is TGTGCCAGCAGCCTAACGGACAGTACGGAAAAACTGTTTTTT. Translation: CASSLTDSTEKLFF. The rearrangement links TRBV7-6 to TRBJ1-4, with a tentative D call TRBD1 (6 bases). V was trimmed by 5 bases and J by 8 bases, leaving 15 bases between them. Germline lookup yields CDR1 SGHVS and CDR2 FNYEAQ. The CDR3 contains 14 residues.